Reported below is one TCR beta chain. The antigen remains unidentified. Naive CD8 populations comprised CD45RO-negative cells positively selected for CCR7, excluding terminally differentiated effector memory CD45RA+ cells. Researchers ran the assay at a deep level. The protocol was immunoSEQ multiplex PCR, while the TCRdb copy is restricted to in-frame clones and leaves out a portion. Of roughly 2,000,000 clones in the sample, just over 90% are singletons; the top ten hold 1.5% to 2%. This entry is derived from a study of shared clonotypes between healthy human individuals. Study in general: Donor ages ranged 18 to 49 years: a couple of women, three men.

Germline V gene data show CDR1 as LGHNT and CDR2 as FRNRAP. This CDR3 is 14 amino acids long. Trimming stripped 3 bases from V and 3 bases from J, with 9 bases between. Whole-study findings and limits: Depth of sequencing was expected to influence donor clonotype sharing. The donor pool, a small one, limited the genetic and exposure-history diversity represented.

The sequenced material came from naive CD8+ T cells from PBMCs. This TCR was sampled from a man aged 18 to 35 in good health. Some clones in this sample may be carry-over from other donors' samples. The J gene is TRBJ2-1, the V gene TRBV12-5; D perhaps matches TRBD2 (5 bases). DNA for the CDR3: TGTGCTAGTGGTTTTGAGGGTCTCTACAATGAGCAGTTCTTC. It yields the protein CASGFEGLYNEQFF.